The clone carrying this TCR beta chain is categorized as large. Its antigen is as yet unknown. Additional DNA sequences in this sample encode the identical CDR3. Treatment in this sample: 15 Gy SBRT to primary tumor, nephrectomy 4 weeks later. Nephrectomy followed 15 Gy stereotactic body radiation by 4 weeks. This sample is part of a study of radiation and T cells in renal cell carcinoma. Study results and limitations: Dominant CDR3 motifs occupied more repertoire in irradiated than control tumors. Compared with controls, irradiated tumors showed greater TCR clonality. No pretreatment tumor biopsies were available for baseline clonotypes.

Repertoires were generated with immunoSEQ multiplex PCR, while TCRdb's copy carries only in-frame clones and drops some. The sample carries several thousand clones, 50% to 75% recorded once. The germline gives CDR1 SGHTA, CDR2 FQGNSA. V was cut by 5 bases and J by 1 base, with 8 bases left in between. The CDR3 covers 13 residues. The V gene is TRBV7-2, the J gene TRBJ1-1; D is perhaps TRBD1 (6 bases). This TCR was sampled from a man between 60 and 70 years old with renal cell carcinoma. Sequencing was performed on tumor tissue, taken from a patient whose treatment included radiotherapy and nephrectomy. CDR3 protein: CASSPGQNTEAFF. CDR3 nucleotide sequence: TGTGCCAGCAGCCCGGGACAGAACACTGAAGCTTTCTTT.